The 5 T cell receptor beta chains below were found in one sample sequenced in a study of T-cell memory formation after mild COVID-19. Each CDR3 protein gets one entry after TCRdb re-called the 5' RACE reads with MiXCR. The table shows about 560,000 distinct CDR3 sequences, with approximately 21% occurring only once. The sample taken for sequencing was PBMCs or a T cell subset sorted from them (not recorded which). These receptors were collected from an adult woman who had mild COVID-19 (a few samples of this study predate the infection). Cell type and time point are not known.

This clonotype was picked up a small number of times. The chain recombines TRBV7-2 with TRBJ2-1; no clear D. Per the germline V gene, CDR1 is SGHTA and CDR2 is FQGNSA. CDR3 length equals 16 residues. Trimming stripped 6 bases from V and 1 base from J, with 16 bases between. Here the CDR3 reads CASRYGPAGSYNEQFF. CDR3 in DNA: TGTGCCAGCAGATACGGACCAGCAGGATCCTACAATGAGCAGTTCTTC.

The sample holds a few counts of this clonotype. The chain is built from TRBV4-1 and TRBJ2-3; D tentatively reads TRBD1 or TRBD2 (6 bases each). Germline CDR1 reads MGHRA; CDR2 reads YSYEKL. The CDR3 is 19 amino acids. The ends were cut back, 1 base at V and 3 bases at J, with 23 bases in the middle. CDR3 sequence (DNA): TGCGCCAGCAGCCAAGGGTTATGGGGGGCAGACCCAAGGACAGATACGCAGTATTTT. Translation: CASSQGLWGADPRTDTQYF.

J is TRBJ2-1 and V is TRBV7-3; possibly TRBD2 for D (5 bases). Germline values: CDR1 SGHTA, CDR2 FQGTGA. This CDR3 is built from 15 residues. V lost 0 bases and J lost 9, with 15 bases in between. Here the CDR3 DNA reads TGTGCCAGCAGCTTAACGGGCGGGTGGATTGGTGAGCAGTTCTTC. Encoded protein: CASSLTGGWIGEQFF.

The table lists this clonotype with many counts. This chain connects TRBV12-3 or TRBV12-4 to TRBJ2-7; the match to TRBD2 covers 8 bases. The CDR3 is made up of 16 amino acids. V lost 4 bases and J lost 1; bases outside the gene matches: 9. In DNA, the CDR3 is TGTGCCAGCAGTTGGGGAGGTAGCGGGATATCCTACGAGCAGTACTTC. Amino acids: CASSWGGSGISYEQYF.

The genes are TRBV20-1 and TRBJ2-3; D is unclear. Trimming removed 4 bases at V and 3 bases at J, with 5 bases between. The CDR3 is 11 amino acids. Germline CDR1 DFQATT, CDR2 SNEGSKA (reference sequence). CDR3 DNA sequence: TGCAGTGCTAAGGGTACAGATACGCAGTATTTT. It is translated as CSAKGTDTQYF.